This T cell receptor (beta chain) was observed in a study of blood T cell repertoires in COVID-19. Study context: Specimens from acute and convalescent COVID-19 originated in the United States, Italy and Spain. The analysed material was cDNA or gDNA that came from T cells, B-cell-depleted T cells, or PBMCs.

Trimming cost V 2 bases and J 6 bases, with 10 bases left between them. CDR3 length equals 14 residues. Per the germline V gene, CDR1 is KGHSH and CDR2 is LQKENI. A few counts support this clone. The assay was immunoSEQ multiplex PCR, and TCRdb's table has in-frame clones only and misses some. The sample includes hundreds of thousands of clones, roughly 80% seen only once; the top ten take approximately 8%. Sequencing was carried out using peripheral blood. The clonotype comes from a woman over 75 with acute or convalescent COVID-19. This chain uses TRBV18 with TRBJ2-2; D might be TRBD1 (7 bases). Here the CDR3 reads CASSPSRGAGELFF. In DNA form, the CDR3 reads TGTGCCAGCTCACCATCCAGGGGGGCCGGGGAGCTGTTTTTT.